The 13 T cell receptor beta chains below were found in one sample sequenced in a study of shared clonotypes between healthy human individuals (dated by TCRdb to 2018 to 2021). The library came from the immunoSEQ multiplex PCR assay. In its TCRdb copy, this immuneACCESS table keeps in-frame sequences only and misses some clones. Where compared with another copy, unresolved V genes explain less than half of these, and the others have no known cause. The table for this sample lists about 380,000 clones; about 96% of them were counted only once. 0.32% of the sample rests with the top ten. Sequenced sample: memory CD8+ T cells sorted from blood. Reading the label with the study, this specimen's cell subset or site is: CD45RO+ cells pooled with CCR7-negative TemRA cells. These receptors originate from a man aged 25 to 40 in good health.

The chain combines TRBV18 with TRBJ1-1, with D unresolved. V lost 1 base, J lost 8 bases, and 11 bases lay in between. The CDR3 consists of 13 residues. Looked up from germline, CDR1 is KGHSH and CDR2 is LQKENI. CDR3 residues: CASSPQVMGEAFF. Written as DNA, the CDR3 is TGTGCCAGCTCACCACAGGTTATGGGCGAAGCTTTCTTT.

The chain couples TRBV6-4 to TRBJ2-1; a weak D match, TRBD1 (6 bases). V lost 6 bases and J lost 1, with 16 bases in between. Germline V gene data show CDR1 as MRHNA and CDR2 as SNTAGT. CDR3 length equals 16 residues. This CDR3 reads CASRADRRWSYNEQFF. CDR3 DNA sequence: TGTGCCAGCAGGGCCGACAGGAGATGGTCCTACAATGAGCAGTTCTTC.

This chain uses TRBV28 with TRBJ2-3; 8 nucleotides agree with TRBD1. V trimming: 1 base; J trimming: 4 bases; junction bases outside the gene matches: 7. This CDR3 region has 16 residues. CDR1 and CDR2 from the germline V gene are MDHEN and SYDVKM. The CDR3 loop is CASSLLGETGADTQYF. The CDR3 nucleotides read TGTGCCAGCAGTTTATTGGGGGAGACAGGGGCAGATACGCAGTATTTT.

This chain uses TRBV7-9 with TRBJ1-1, with 7 bases lining up with TRBD1. Germline trimming cut 1 base from V and 1 base from J; bases unmatched to any gene: 15. This CDR3 contains 19 residues. The germline gives CDR1 SEHNR, CDR2 FQNEAQ (reference sequence). CDR3 loop: CASSLDWAWVRGENTEAFF. DNA for the CDR3: TGTGCCAGCAGCTTAGACTGGGCTTGGGTCAGGGGGGAGAACACTGAAGCTTTCTTT. The entire variable domain, with the rest obtained from reference TRBV7-9 and TRBJ1-1, is as follows: DTGVSQNPRHKITKRGQNVTFRCDPISEHNRLYWYRQTLGQGPEFLTYFQNEAQLEKSRLLSDRFSAERPKGSFSTLEIQRTEQGDSAMYLCASSLDWAWVRGENTEAFFGQGTRLTVV.

The V call is TRBV5-1, the J call TRBJ1-1, with no clear D. Deletions cut 0 bases from V and 8 bases from J, with 11 bases between. CDR3 length: 13 residues. Germline V lookup: CDR1 SGHRS, CDR2 YFSETQ. This CDR3 reads CASSLARQQEAFF. CDR3 nucleotide sequence: TGCGCCAGCAGCTTGGCTAGGCAACAAGAAGCTTTCTTT.

This rearrangement joins TRBV7-3 to TRBJ2-3, with TRBD2 matching over 11 bases. The germline V gene has CDR1 SGHTA and CDR2 FQGTGA. The CDR3 is made up of 16 amino acids. V shed 3 bases and J 5 bases; nucleotides not matched to a gene: 7. CDR3 loop: CASSLSSGRAGDTQYF. The CDR3 DNA sequence: TGTGCCAGCAGCTTGAGTAGCGGGAGGGCCGGAGATACGCAGTATTTT. The variable domain in full, with the rest retrieved from reference TRBV7-3 and TRBJ2-3, is GAGVSQTPSNKVTEKGKYVELRCDPISGHTALYWYRQSLGQGPEFLIYFQGTGAADDSGLPNDRFFAVRPEGSVSTLKIQRTERGDSAVYLCASSLSSGRAGDTQYFGPGTRLTVL.

The J gene is TRBJ2-5, the V gene TRBV4-2; D is ambiguous. The CDR3 length is 15 residues. Germline V gene lookup returns CDR1 LGHNA and CDR2 YNFKEQ. V was cut by 0 bases and J by 5 bases, with 13 bases left in between. CDR3 residues: CASSQDWRGGETQYF. The CDR3 DNA sequence: TGTGCCAGCAGCCAAGATTGGCGAGGTGGGGAGACCCAGTACTTC.

The V gene is TRBV2, the J gene TRBJ2-1; weak D call: TRBD1 (7 bases). The V gene's germline CDR1 is SNHLY and CDR2 FYNNEI. This CDR3 has 15 residues. Between the trimmed V and J ends, which lost 4 bases and 3 bases, there was a span of 13 bases. CDR3 region: CASSAAGQLYNEQFF. The CDR3 bases are TGTGCCAGCAGTGCCGCGGGACAGCTCTACAATGAGCAGTTCTTC.

This chain joins TRBV5-1 and TRBJ2-5; TRBD2 aligns across 7 bases. CDR3 length equals 14 residues. Germline lookup yields CDR1 SGHRS and CDR2 YFSETQ. The V segment lost 6 bases and the J segment 4 bases; nucleotides outside the gene matches: 9. This CDR3 is CASTQEGGRETQYF. The CDR3 DNA sequence: TGCGCCAGCACCCAAGAAGGCGGGAGAGAGACCCAGTACTTC. The whole variable domain, remainder taken from reference TRBV5-1 and TRBJ2-5, is KAGVTQTPRYLIKTRGQQVTLSCSPISGHRSVSWYQQTPGQGLQFLFEYFSETQRNKGNFPGRFSGRQFSNSRSEMNVSTLELGDSALYLCASTQEGGRETQYFGPGTRLLVL.

The rearrangement uses TRBV10-3 and TRBJ2-1, with TRBD2 identical over 7 bases. CDR1 and CDR2 (germline): ENHRY, SYGVKD. CDR3 length: 15 residues. Trimming cost V 3 bases and J 8 bases; bases outside gene matches: 10. CDR3 region: CAISENGGSGDEQFF. Here the CDR3 DNA reads TGTGCCATCAGTGAAAATGGCGGGAGTGGGGATGAGCAGTTCTTC.

This clone appeared a single time. The V and J genes are TRBV6-5 and TRBJ2-4; 7 bases map to TRBD1. This CDR3 region has 14 residues. From germline, CDR1 is MNHEY and CDR2 SVGAGI. V shed 2 bases and J 8 bases; nucleotides not matched to a gene: 6. Written as DNA, the CDR3 is TGTGCCAGCAGTTACACCTCGACAGGGTACATTCAGTACTTC. It encodes CASSYTSTGYIQYF.

This chain joins TRBV27 and TRBJ2-7; TRBD1 matches 10 bases. The CDR3 has 14 amino acids. Germline V gives CDR1 MNHEY, CDR2 SMNVEV (reference sequence). Unmatched junction bases numbered 7, after V lost 6 bases and J lost 5 bases. The DNA of the CDR3 is TGTGCCAGCAGACCGGGACAGGGGCATCACGAGCAGTACTTC. Amino acids: CASRPGQGHHEQYF.

This chain links TRBV2 with TRBJ2-1; TRBD2 matches at 11 bases. Trimming at V came to 7 bases and at J to 6 bases, leaving 11 bases not matched to a gene. CDR3 length equals 16 residues. CDR1 is SNHLY, CDR2 FYNNEI, per germline. The CDR3 coding sequence is TGTGCCAGCACCACCGCCGGGACTAGCGGTCCCAATGAGCAGTTCTTC. It codes for CASTTAGTSGPNEQFF. Full variable domain (outside the CDR3, taken from reference TRBV2 and TRBJ2-1): EPEVTQTPSHQVTQMGQEVILRCVPISNHLYFYWYRQILGQKVEFLVSFYNNEISEKSEIFDDQFSVERPDGSNFTLKIRSTKLEDSAMYFCASTTAGTSGPNEQFFGPGTRLTVL.